Shown below are 16 T cell receptor beta chains from a single sample sequenced in a study of cytomegalovirus exposure and HLA in healthy donors. TCRdb's copy holds only in-frame clones and misses some; the assay was immunoSEQ multiplex PCR. The repertoire holds 70,000 to 75,000 clones, with roughly 94% as singletons. The source material was PBMCs. Receptor source: a woman aged 18-29 years in good health and CMV-seropositive.

The V gene is TRBV5-6, the J gene TRBJ2-5, with 7 nucleotides matching TRBD2. Germline CDR1 and CDR2: SGHDT and YYEEEE. This CDR3 has 13 amino acids. With V trimmed by 1 base and J by 5 bases, 2 bases remained unmatched. CDR3 in DNA: TGTGCCAGCAGCTTGCCCGGGGGGGAGACCCAGTACTTC. Translation: CASSLPGGETQYF.

This clone was recorded once. The V and J genes are TRBV5-4 and TRBJ2-7, with 9 bases that match TRBD2. The V gene end was trimmed by 4 bases and the J gene end by 6 bases; junction bases not matched to a gene: 11. Germline V CDR1 and CDR2: SGHNT, YYREEE (reference sequence). This CDR3 comprises 15 residues. The chain's CDR3 is CASSPRLAAFGEQYF. DNA for the CDR3: TGTGCCAGCAGCCCCCGACTAGCGGCCTTTGGCGAGCAGTACTTC.

In DNA form, the CDR3 reads TGTGCCAGCAGTTTATCGGGGGGCAGAGGCTACACCTTC. Protein product: CASSLSGGRGYTF. V and J are TRBV28 and TRBJ1-2, with D perhaps matching TRBD1 (6 bases). V was trimmed by 1 base and J by 8 bases, leaving 11 bases between them. This CDR3 region has 13 residues. The germline CDR1 and CDR2 sequences are MDHEN and SYDVKM.

This chain connects TRBV10-3 to TRBJ2-7; D gene unclear. Trimming took 8 bases from V and 3 from J, leaving 8 bases between them. The CDR3 is 11 residues long. Germline CDR1 reads ENHRY; CDR2 reads SYGVKD. CDR3 DNA sequence: TGTGCCATCGGGCCCTTCTACGAGCAGTACTTC. Protein: CAIGPFYEQYF.

This clone appeared once. CDR3 nucleotides: TGTGCCAGCAGCTTAGATACAGTTAGCAATCAGCCCCAGCATTTT. It is translated as CASSLDTVSNQPQHF. This chain joins TRBV7-9 and TRBJ1-5; unclear D gene. CDR1 and CDR2 (germline): SEHNR, FQNEAQ (reference sequence). The CDR3 has 15 amino acids. The V gene lost 1 base and the J gene lost 0 bases, with 7 bases spanning the gap.

This clone was found once. The genes are TRBV19 and TRBJ1-5; unclear D gene. CDR1 LNHDA and CDR2 SQIVND come from the germline V gene (reference sequence). V dropped 5 bases and J dropped 4 bases, with 15 bases sitting between them. This CDR3 has 15 residues. CDR3 protein: CASSDMGGSNQPQHF. CDR3 DNA: TGTGCCAGTAGTGACATGGGAGGATCGAATCAGCCCCAGCATTTT. Variable domain in full (rest from reference TRBV19 and TRBJ1-5): DGGITQSPKYLFRKEGQNVTLSCEQNLNHDAMYWYRQDPGQGLRLIYYSQIVNDFQKGDIAEGYSVSREKKESFPLTVTSAQKNPTAFYLCASSDMGGSNQPQHFGDGTRLSIL.

The chain links TRBV7-5 to TRBJ1-6; the listed D gene, TRBD1, was not tested against the DNA. TRBV7-5 is a pseudogene segment. The CDR3 totals 18 residues. CDR3 sequence (DNA): TGTGCCAGAAGCTTAGCGTATCCCCCCCGCAGGGGGCCTTCACCCCTCCACTTT. Translation: CARSLAYPPRRGPSPLHF.

J is TRBJ1-2 and V is TRBV6-1; D remains ambiguous. CDR3 size: 15 residues. Germline assignment: CDR1 MNHNS and CDR2 SASEGT. Trimming pared 0 bases from V and 2 bases from J, leaving 10 bases between. CDR3 sequence reads: CASSEALTANYGYTF. The CDR3 DNA reads as TGTGCCAGCAGTGAAGCGCTGACTGCGAACTATGGCTACACCTTC.

The CDR3 region is CASSLGGQKGGYTF. The CDR3 DNA follows: TGCGCCAGCAGCTTGGGGGGACAGAAGGGTGGCTACACCTTC. The gene calls are TRBV5-1 and TRBJ1-2; TRBD1 matches 7 bases. This CDR3 contains 14 residues. V gave up 0 bases and J gave up 7 bases; unmatched junction bases: 6. Germline loops: CDR1 SGHRS, CDR2 YFSETQ.

The V gene is TRBV7-2, the J gene TRBJ1-1; 7 bases fit TRBD1. The CDR3 spans 16 residues. Germline V gene sequence: CDR1 SGHTA, CDR2 FQGNSA. V dropped 5 bases and J dropped 11; count of bases not matched to a gene: 20. The CDR3 nucleotides read TGTGCCAGCAGCAAAACCAGACAGGGAGAACGGGGCGAGGCTTTCTTT. As protein: CASSKTRQGERGEAFF. The full variable domain, rest sourced from reference TRBV7-2 and TRBJ1-1, is GAGVSQSPSNKVTEKGKDVELRCDPISGHTALYWYRQSLGQGLEFLIYFQGNSAPDKSGLPSDRFSAERTGGSVSTLTIQRTQQEDSAVYLCASSKTRQGERGEAFFGQGTRLTVV.

The chain links TRBV5-8 to TRBJ1-5; no firm D call. From germline, CDR1 is SGHTS and CDR2 YDEGEE. This CDR3 contains 14 residues. V lost 2 bases to trimming and J lost 2 bases, with 8 bases between them. CDR3 in amino acids: CASSFRTGNQPQHF. The CDR3 DNA follows: TGTGCCAGCAGCTTTCGAACAGGCAATCAGCCCCAGCATTTT.

The rearrangement joins TRBV15 to TRBJ1-1; 8 nucleotides align to TRBD1. Germline assignment: CDR1 LNHNV and CDR2 YYDKDF (reference sequence). J lost 8 bases, V lost 1 base, and 3 bases had no gene match. The CDR3 totals 13 residues. Written as DNA, the CDR3 is TGTGCCACCAGCAGAGGGGACAGGCGGGAAGCTTTCTTT. It codes for CATSRGDRREAFF. The variable domain in full, completed from reference TRBV15 and TRBJ1-1, reads DAMVIQNPRYQVTQFGKPVTLSCSQTLNHNVMYWYQQKSSQAPKLLFHYYDKDFNNEADTPDNFQSRRPNTSFCFLDIRSPGLGDTAMYLCATSRGDRREAFFGQGTRLTVV.

This chain uses TRBV18 with TRBJ1-5, with D tentatively TRBD1 (5 bases). Germline CDR1 is KGHSH and CDR2 is LQKENI. The CDR3 is made up of 15 amino acids. V lost 0 bases and J 7 bases, leaving 13 bases between the germline ends. The CDR3: CASSPPGGMGQPQHF. The CDR3 DNA reads TGTGCCAGCTCACCACCGGGGGGAATGGGACAGCCCCAGCATTTT.

As regards this clone: Sequence at one end of the junction differs from germline and may be a read error. The CDR3 loop reads CASSRTSGRTHQESQYF. The CDR3 DNA is TGTGCCAGCAGCCGGACTAGCGGGAGGACCCACCAAGAGTCCCAGTACTTC. This chain joins TRBV7-9 and TRBJ2-5, with 14 bases matching TRBD2. The CDR3 has 17 amino acids. Germline-derived CDR1 and CDR2 are SEHNR and FQNEAQ (reference sequence). Complete variable domain (other parts from reference TRBV7-9 and TRBJ2-5): DTGVSQNPRHKITKRGQNVTFRCDPISEHNRLYWYRQTLGQGPEFLTYFQNEAQLEKSRLLSDRFSAERPKGSFSTLEIQRTEQGDSAMYLCASSRTSGRTHQESQYFGPGTRLLVL.

The rearrangement links TRBV2 to TRBJ2-1; TRBD2 aligns across 7 bases. The CDR3 is 13 amino acids. The germline V gene encodes CDR1 SNHLY and CDR2 FYNNEI. CDR3 residues: CAGGREYYNEQFF. The DNA of the CDR3 is TGTGCGGGAGGGCGGGAGTACTACAATGAGCAGTTCTTC.

The chain is built from TRBV7-8 and TRBJ2-7; D might be TRBD1 (5 bases). The CDR3 length is 15 residues. Per germline, CDR1 SGHVS and CDR2 FQNEAQ. V lost 1 base to trimming and J lost 5 bases, with 15 bases between them. The CDR3 bases are TGTGCCAGCAGCTTAGGGGGTACAGGTTTCGACGAGCAGTACTTC. As protein: CASSLGGTGFDEQYF.